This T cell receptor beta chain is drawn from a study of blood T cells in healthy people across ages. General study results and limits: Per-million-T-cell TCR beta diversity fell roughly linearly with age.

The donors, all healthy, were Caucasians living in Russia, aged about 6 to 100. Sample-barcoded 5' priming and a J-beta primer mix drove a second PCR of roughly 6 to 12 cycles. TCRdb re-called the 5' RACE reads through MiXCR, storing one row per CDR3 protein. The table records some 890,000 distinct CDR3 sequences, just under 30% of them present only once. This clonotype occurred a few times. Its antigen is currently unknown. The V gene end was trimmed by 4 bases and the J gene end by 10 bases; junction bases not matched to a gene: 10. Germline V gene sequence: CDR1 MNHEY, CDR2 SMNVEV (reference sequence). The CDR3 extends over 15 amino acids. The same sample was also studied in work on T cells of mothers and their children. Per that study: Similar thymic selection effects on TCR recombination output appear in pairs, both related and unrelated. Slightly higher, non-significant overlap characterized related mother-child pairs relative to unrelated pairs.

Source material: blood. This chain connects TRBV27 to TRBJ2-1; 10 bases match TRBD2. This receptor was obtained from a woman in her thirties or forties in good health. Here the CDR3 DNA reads TGTGCCAGCAGTTACTCAGCGGGGGGGCCTGGGGAGCAGTTCTTC. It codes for CASSYSAGGPGEQFF.